Shown below are 4 T cell receptor beta chains from a single sample sequenced in a study of identical twins. TCRdb redid the calling of the 5' RACE reads with MiXCR, one entry per CDR3 protein. The sample contains approximately 1.8 million distinct CDR3 sequences, around a third of which appear only once. The sample consisted of cord blood. The receptor set was obtained from a newborn girl in good health.

The V gene is TRBV20-1, the J gene TRBJ1-5, with D possibly matching TRBD1 (6 bases). Germline CDR1 and CDR2: DFQATT and SNEGSKA (reference sequence). Trimming shortened V by 2 bases and J by 3 bases, and 11 bases separated the two germline ends. The CDR3 spans 14 residues. The CDR3 bases are TGCAGTGCTAGAAAGGGGGGCAACAATCAGCCCCAGCATTTT. Its translation is CSARKGGNNQPQHF.

This clonotype was detected many times. The rearrangement uses TRBV5-1 and TRBJ2-1; possible D gene TRBD1, 6 bases. This CDR3 comprises 13 residues. With 2 bases removed from V and 4 bases from J, the gap between germline ends came to 7 bases. Looked up from germline, CDR1 is SGHRS and CDR2 is YFSETQ. In DNA, the CDR3 is TGCGCCAGCAGCTTTACAGGGTACAATGAGCAGTTCTTC. Translated: CASSFTGYNEQFF.

This clonotype was seen more than once but under ten times. The rearrangement uses TRBV7-2 and TRBJ2-1, with D possibly TRBD2 on 5 matching bases. Trimming took 4 bases from V and 10 from J, leaving 11 bases between them. The germline CDR1 and CDR2 sequences are SGHTA and FQGNSA. CDR3 length: 12 residues. This chain's CDR3 is CASSSLRGEQFF. In DNA form, the CDR3 reads TGTGCCAGCAGCTCCCTTCGCGGGGAGCAGTTCTTC.

V usage is TRBV25-1 and J usage is TRBJ2-7, with 7 bases matching TRBD2. The junction had 6 bases not matched to a gene; V was cut back by 1 base and J by 3 bases. CDR1 and CDR2 (germline): MGHDK, SYGVNS. The CDR3 is 15 amino acids. Written as DNA, the CDR3 is TGTGCCAGCAGTGAATCTAGCGGAGGCAACTACGAGCAGTACTTC. This translates into CASSESSGGNYEQYF.